These 32 T cell receptor beta chains originate from one sample sequenced in a study of shared clonotypes between healthy human individuals. Some clones are missing from TCRdb's copy, which holds only in-frame ones; the method was immunoSEQ multiplex PCR. Among about 510,000 clones listed, 90% to 96% were seen once. Input material: naive CD4+ T cells sorted from blood. Specified subset: CD45RA+ positively selected. The receptors come from a young woman in good health.

The gene calls are TRBV27 and TRBJ2-1, with TRBD2 matching over 8 bases. The CDR3 consists of 15 residues. Germline V gene data show CDR1 as MNHEY and CDR2 as SMNVEV (reference sequence). V lost 6 bases and J lost 5; bases outside the gene matches: 9. CDR3 sequence: CASSYPGLGNNEQFF. The CDR3 bases are TGTGCCAGCAGCTATCCGGGACTAGGAAACAATGAGCAGTTCTTC.

This chain links TRBV5-4 with TRBJ1-2, with no clear D. The CDR3 is made up of 14 amino acids. Trimming pared 4 bases from V and 1 base from J, leaving 11 bases between. CDR1 SGHNT and CDR2 YYREEE come from the germline V gene (reference sequence). The CDR3: CASSLFSINYGYTF. The CDR3 DNA reads TGTGCCAGCAGCCTCTTTTCGATTAACTATGGCTACACCTTC.

The V and J genes are TRBV18 and TRBJ2-3, with D perhaps TRBD2 (5 bases). Trimming cost V 3 bases and J 2 bases, with 9 bases left between them. Germline V gene sequence: CDR1 KGHSH, CDR2 LQKENI. This CDR3 has 14 residues. CDR3 DNA sequence: TGTGCCAGCTCACCTCGGACTTTCACAGATACGCAGTATTTT. Translated: CASSPRTFTDTQYF.

V and J are TRBV29-1 and TRBJ1-1; D remains unclear. Deletions cut 7 bases from V and 1 base from J, with 10 bases between. CDR1 and CDR2 (germline): SQVTM, ANQGSEA. The CDR3 sequence is 12 residues long. The CDR3, as DNA: TGCAGCGGAAGAAAGGGGAACACTGAAGCTTTCTTT. This codes for CSGRKGNTEAFF.

The V call is TRBV6-5, the J call TRBJ2-1; D possibly corresponds to TRBD1 (5 bases). There are 11 residues in the CDR3. V was pared by 8 bases and J by 7 bases, with 9 bases between. Per germline, CDR1 MNHEY and CDR2 SVGAGI. CDR3 nucleotides: TGTGCCAGCCGCTACAGGAATGAGCAGTTCTTC. Residues: CASRYRNEQFF.

V is TRBV6-6 and J is TRBJ2-7; D is perhaps TRBD1 or TRBD2 (6 bases each). With 7 bases removed from V and 6 bases from J, the gap between germline ends came to 16 bases. CDR1 MNHNY and CDR2 SVGAGI come from the germline V gene (reference sequence). This CDR3 has 13 amino acids. This chain's CDR3 is CASTTKEGGEQYF. Written as DNA, the CDR3 is TGTGCCAGCACTACAAAGGAGGGGGGCGAGCAGTACTTC.

This chain uses TRBV11-2 with TRBJ2-7; 10 nucleotides agree with TRBD1. J gave up 5 bases and V 5 bases, and 9 bases lay outside the gene matches. The V gene's germline CDR1 is SGHAT and CDR2 FQNNGV. This CDR3 comprises 15 residues. CDR3 nucleotides: TGTGCCAGCAGCCTAGGGACAGGGGTTTTCGACGAGCAGTACTTC. As protein: CASSLGTGVFDEQYF.

V and J are TRBV19 and TRBJ2-7; 8 nucleotides line up with TRBD2. Trimming at V came to 7 bases and at J to 4 bases, leaving 12 bases not matched to a gene. The CDR3 length is 15 residues. Germline V gene data show CDR1 as LNHDA and CDR2 as SQIVND (reference sequence). The DNA for the CDR3 is TGTGCCAGTACTCCACAGGCGGGAGGAAGTTACGAGCAGTACTTC. Protein product: CASTPQAGGSYEQYF.

This sequence joins TRBV5-4 and TRBJ2-3; 13 nucleotides agree with TRBD2. Germline CDR1 SGHNT, CDR2 YYREEE (reference sequence). Losses at the gene ends were 5 bases for V and 2 bases for J; bases not matched to a gene: 8. The CDR3 runs to 17 residues. The CDR3 here is CASSPGTSGTLTDTQYF. The CDR3 DNA reads as TGTGCCAGCAGTCCCGGGACTAGCGGGACCCTCACAGATACGCAGTATTTT.

For the CDR3, the DNA is TGTGCCAGCAGCCGGACTAGCGGGAACACCGGGGAGCTGTTTTTT. Translated, it gives CASSRTSGNTGELFF. The chain links TRBV7-3 to TRBJ2-2; 10 bases are shared with TRBD2. This CDR3 spans 15 amino acids. J lost 1 base, V lost 5 bases, and 1 base had no gene match. Germline lookup yields CDR1 SGHTA and CDR2 FQGTGA. The variable domain in full, with the rest retrieved from reference TRBV7-3 and TRBJ2-2, is GAGVSQTPSNKVTEKGKYVELRCDPISGHTALYWYRQSLGQGPEFLIYFQGTGAADDSGLPNDRFFAVRPEGSVSTLKIQRTERGDSAVYLCASSRTSGNTGELFFGEGSRLTVL.

This clone occurred once. The chain recombines TRBV10-3 with TRBJ1-2; D is unclear. The germline CDR1 and CDR2 sequences are ENHRY and SYGVKD. CDR3 size: 12 residues. Trimming pared 1 base from V and 5 bases from J, leaving 5 bases between. DNA of the CDR3: TGTGCCATCAGTGAGTTGGCGTATGGCTACACCTTC. Protein: CAISELAYGYTF.

The chain recombines TRBV19 with TRBJ2-7; D is uncertain. Germline CDR1 and CDR2: LNHDA and SQIVND (reference sequence). CDR3 length: 14 amino acids. V shed 3 bases and J shed 4 bases, with 13 bases lying between them. The CDR3 DNA follows: TGTGCCAGTAGTATTGCTGTTTTTGATTACGAGCAGTACTTC. It encodes CASSIAVFDYEQYF.

The J gene is TRBJ2-7, the V gene TRBV4-1, with 10 positions matching TRBD1. There are 15 residues in the CDR3. The trim removed 0 bases at V and 4 bases at J, leaving 3 bases unmatched. The germline V gene has CDR1 MGHRA and CDR2 YSYEKL. DNA of the CDR3: TGCGCCAGCAGCCAAGAGTGGGGACAGGGGTACGAGCAGTACTTC. It specifies CASSQEWGQGYEQYF.

CDR3 region: CASSRYYRGDGEKLFF. DNA for the CDR3: TGTGCCAGTAGCCGTTACTACCGTGGCGACGGTGAAAAACTGTTTTTT. This rearrangement joins TRBV19 to TRBJ1-4; D ambiguous. This CDR3 region has 16 residues. CDR1 LNHDA and CDR2 SQIVND come from the germline V gene (reference sequence). Trimming cost V 6 bases and J 7 bases, with 21 bases left between them. The variable domain in full, completed from reference TRBV19 and TRBJ1-4, reads DGGITQSPKYLFRKEGQNVTLSCEQNLNHDAMYWYRQDPGQGLRLIYYSQIVNDFQKGDIAEGYSVSREKKESFPLTVTSAQKNPTAFYLCASSRYYRGDGEKLFFGSGTQLSVL.

The chain carries TRBV7-8 and TRBJ1-5, with TRBD1 matching over 9 bases. V was pared by 3 bases and J by 0 bases, with 9 bases of the junction left unmatched. Germline V lookup: CDR1 SGHVS, CDR2 FQNEAQ. CDR3 length: 18 amino acids. CDR3 residues: CASSFFRRTGDSNQPQHF. As DNA, the CDR3 is TGTGCCAGCAGCTTTTTCCGTCGGACAGGGGATAGCAATCAGCCCCAGCATTTT.

The chain employs TRBV28 and TRBJ1-5, with D maybe TRBD1 (5 bases). Germline V CDR1 and CDR2: MDHEN, SYDVKM. V lost 4 bases and J lost 5, with 15 bases in between. The CDR3 runs to 15 residues. The CDR3 DNA is TGTGCCAGCAGTTCACCGGGACCCCCTGATCAGCCCCAGCATTTT. Translated: CASSSPGPPDQPQHF.

The V gene is TRBV18, the J gene TRBJ2-3; 11 bases map to TRBD2. Germline V gives CDR1 KGHSH, CDR2 LQKENI. The V and J ends lost 6 bases and 0 bases, in that order; junction bases with no gene match: 5. The CDR3 length is 16 residues. CDR3 sequence reads: CASSGLAEGSTDTQYF. The CDR3 nucleotides read TGTGCCAGCTCGGGACTAGCGGAAGGGAGCACAGATACGCAGTATTTT.

J is TRBJ2-1 and V is TRBV5-1; 9 bases are a match to TRBD2. Germline V gene data show CDR1 as SGHRS and CDR2 as YFSETQ. The V gene end was trimmed by 4 bases and the J gene end by 4 bases; junction bases not matched to a gene: 6. This CDR3 contains 15 residues. Written as DNA, the CDR3 is TGCGCCAGCAGCGATCTCAGCGGGAGGTACAATGAGCAGTTCTTC. This translates into CASSDLSGRYNEQFF. Variable domain in full (rest from reference TRBV5-1 and TRBJ2-1): KAGVTQTPRYLIKTRGQQVTLSCSPISGHRSVSWYQQTPGQGLQFLFEYFSETQRNKGNFPGRFSGRQFSNSRSEMNVSTLELGDSALYLCASSDLSGRYNEQFFGPGTRLTVL.

The J gene is TRBJ2-1, the V gene TRBV5-1; 7 nucleotides line up with TRBD1. Per the germline V gene, CDR1 is SGHRS and CDR2 is YFSETQ. This CDR3 contains 16 residues. J lost 2 bases, V lost 0 bases, and 5 bases had no gene match. This chain's CDR3 is CASSLATGTAYNEQFF. Written as DNA, the CDR3 is TGCGCCAGCAGCTTGGCCACCGGGACAGCCTACAATGAGCAGTTCTTC. Full variable domain (remainder filled in from reference TRBV5-1 and TRBJ2-1): KAGVTQTPRYLIKTRGQQVTLSCSPISGHRSVSWYQQTPGQGLQFLFEYFSETQRNKGNFPGRFSGRQFSNSRSEMNVSTLELGDSALYLCASSLATGTAYNEQFFGPGTRLTVL.

V and J are TRBV10-3 and TRBJ2-7; no clear D gene. The CDR3 extends over 14 amino acids. CDR1 ENHRY and CDR2 SYGVKD come from the germline V gene. V shed 3 bases and J shed 1 base, with 10 bases lying between them. The CDR3 coding sequence is TGTGCCATCAGTGAATTCGGCAAGTCCTACGAGCAGTACTTC. The encoded protein is CAISEFGKSYEQYF.

This rearrangement joins TRBV28 to TRBJ1-2; 11 bases map to TRBD1. Germline CDR1 reads MDHEN; CDR2 reads SYDVKM. The CDR3 is made up of 17 amino acids. V lost 7 bases, J lost 2 bases, and 12 bases stayed unmatched. DNA for the CDR3: TGTGCCAGCACCCTTCGGGGGACAGGGGGTATGAACTATGGCTACACCTTC. Translation gives CASTLRGTGGMNYGYTF.

The rearrangement uses TRBV15 and TRBJ2-7; D remains unclear. Germline CDR1 is LNHNV and CDR2 is YYDKDF (reference sequence). The length of the CDR3 is 13 residues. Trimming cost V 5 bases and J 3 bases, with 11 bases left between them. The CDR3 nucleotides are TGTGCCACCAGCCACCGCAGTAACTACGAGCAGTACTTC. This translates into CATSHRSNYEQYF.

V usage is TRBV28 and J usage is TRBJ2-1; TRBD2 matches at 9 bases. Germline-derived CDR1 and CDR2 are MDHEN and SYDVKM. The V gene end was trimmed by 3 bases and the J gene end by 3 bases; junction bases not matched to a gene: 3. The CDR3 runs 15 residues. CDR3 DNA: TGTGCCAGCAGTTTTTCACTAGCGGGCTACAATGAGCAGTTCTTC. This gives the protein CASSFSLAGYNEQFF.

The J gene is TRBJ2-3, the V gene TRBV5-1; TRBD2 matches at 11 bases. Germline values: CDR1 SGHRS, CDR2 YFSETQ. The trim removed 6 bases at V and 0 bases at J, leaving 9 bases unmatched. The CDR3 is 17 residues long. This CDR3 reads CASTKGLAETSTDTQYF. The DNA for the CDR3 is TGCGCCAGCACAAAGGGACTAGCGGAAACTAGCACAGATACGCAGTATTTT.

This clone was recorded only once. Different DNA sequences within this sample yield the same CDR3. V gene TRBV6-5 combines with J gene TRBJ1-2; 9 bases are shared with TRBD1. CDR1 MNHEY and CDR2 SVGAGI come from the germline V gene. Trimming at V came to 0 bases and at J to 2 bases, leaving 1 base not matched to a gene. The CDR3 spans 15 residues. Here the CDR3 DNA reads TGTGCCAGCAGTTACTCAGGGACAGGGAACTATGGCTACACCTTC. Its protein product is CASSYSGTGNYGYTF.

V and J are TRBV7-2 and TRBJ2-5, with 11 nucleotides matching TRBD2. The germline V gene encodes CDR1 SGHTA and CDR2 FQGNSA. V lost 5 bases, J lost 2 bases, and 7 bases stayed unmatched. The CDR3 has 16 amino acids. CDR3 coding DNA: TGTGCCAGCAGCCTTGGACTAGCGGGTAGACAAGAGACCCAGTACTTC. It specifies CASSLGLAGRQETQYF.

V usage is TRBV10-3 and J usage is TRBJ2-3; D uncertain. Per the germline V gene, CDR1 is ENHRY and CDR2 is SYGVKD. Deletions cut 2 bases from V and 1 base from J, with 10 bases between. CDR3 size: 15 residues. CDR3 sequence reads: CAISEGEWGTDTQYF. The DNA for the CDR3 is TGTGCCATCAGTGAGGGGGAATGGGGCACAGATACGCAGTATTTT.

In regard to this clone: Distinct nucleotide sequences in the sample also encode this CDR3. This rearrangement joins TRBV28 to TRBJ2-7; D not certain. V shed 6 bases and J shed 0 bases, with 9 bases lying between them. The CDR3 consists of 13 residues. CDR1 is MDHEN, CDR2 SYDVKM, per germline. CDR3 in DNA: TGTGCCAGCAGGACAACCAGCTCCTACGAGCAGTACTTC. It is translated as CASRTTSSYEQYF.

Only one count was recorded for this clone. J is TRBJ1-4 and V is TRBV28; D call uncertain. The CDR3 is made up of 12 amino acids. Trimming took off 4 bases at V and 8 bases at J, with 8 bases between the two ends. CDR1 and CDR2 from the germline V gene are MDHEN and SYDVKM. This CDR3 reads CASSSAWEKLFF. The CDR3, as DNA: TGTGCCAGCAGTTCCGCGTGGGAAAAACTGTTTTTT.

The chain links TRBV18 to TRBJ1-2, with 7 nucleotides matching TRBD1. The CDR3 consists of 16 residues. Germline values: CDR1 KGHSH, CDR2 LQKENI. Trimming removed 3 bases from V and 4 bases from J; junction bases left unmatched: 11. The CDR3 reads CASSPGQLLVGYGYTF. Written as DNA, the CDR3 is TGTGCCAGCTCACCGGGACAGCTTCTTGTTGGCTATGGCTACACCTTC.

The chain employs TRBV28 and TRBJ1-2, with TRBD1 as a possible D gene (5 bases). Germline CDR1 is MDHEN and CDR2 is SYDVKM. CDR3 size: 13 residues. Trimming left V 5 bases short and J 1 base short, with 8 bases between. CDR3 residues: CASSADSNYGYTF. The CDR3 bases are TGTGCCAGCAGTGCTGACAGTAACTATGGCTACACCTTC.

The V call is TRBV11-2, the J call TRBJ2-7, with a weak D call TRBD2 (5 bases). Between the trimmed V and J ends, which lost 5 bases and 0 bases, there was a span of 14 bases. Germline V CDR1 and CDR2: SGHAT, FQNNGV. The CDR3 sequence is 15 residues long. CDR3 amino acids: CASSPGVSRSYEQYF. As DNA, the CDR3 is TGTGCCAGCAGCCCCGGGGTGTCCCGCTCCTACGAGCAGTACTTC.